This T cell receptor beta chain was sequenced in a study of Ad26.COV2.S vaccination and SARS-CoV-2 variants. Study-wide background: The donor was enrolled in the Ad26.COV2.S arm of the COV1001 trial. Into the muscle, Ad26.COV2.S was dosed once or twice, 56 days apart.

Generated by immunoSEQ multiplex PCR, the TCRdb table keeps only in-frame clones and is missing some. The sample gives roughly 700,000 clones, 80% to 90% of which show up once; over 1.3% is in the top ten. Regarding treatment: 15 to 20 received Ad26.COV2.S at low or high dose, single or two shots; roughly 5 received placebo; per-sample allocation not given. Specimen acquisition occurred on day 63 following the initial vaccine or placebo injection. This person who donated was an adult of 18-55 years in Boston. Vaccine was an Ad26 vector expressing Wuhan-strain SARS-CoV-2 spike. This clone was seen just once. Germline V gene sequence: CDR1 GTSNPN, CDR2 SVGIG (reference sequence). CDR3 size: 14 residues. Trimming took off 3 bases at V and 0 bases at J, with 10 bases between the two ends.

The sequence came from a person between 18 and 60 years old who received the Ad26.COV2.S COVID-19 vaccine or a placebo. The chain joins TRBV30 to TRBJ2-3; D perhaps matches TRBD2 (6 bases). The sequencing used peripheral blood, collected in a trial of Ad26.COV2.S vaccine versus placebo. The CDR3 bases are TGTGCCTGGAGAGGCGGGGTTAGCACAGATACGCAGTATTTT. This translates into CAWRGGVSTDTQYF.